These 3 T cell receptor beta chains share one sample of origin, sequenced in a study of OX40 agonist ivuxolimab in advanced cancers. Using immunoSEQ multiplex PCR, the repertoire was profiled, and TCRdb retains in-frame clones only, with some absent. In the table there are over 80,000 clones, less than 90% of which are singletons. The specimen was CD4+ or CD8+ T cells sorted from blood, collected in a trial of the OX40 agonist ivuxolimab. These receptors all stem from an adult with an advanced solid tumor such as melanoma, head and neck, liver or kidney cancer.

The chain carries TRBV10-3 and TRBJ2-1, with a possible D match to TRBD2 (5 bases). This CDR3 spans 13 amino acids. Trimming stripped 5 bases from V and 7 bases from J, with 12 bases between. The V gene's germline CDR1 is ENHRY and CDR2 SYGVKD. The CDR3 spells CAISTSPGNEQFF. DNA for the CDR3: TGTGCCATCAGTACTTCCCCGGGGAATGAGCAGTTCTTC.

This chain links TRBV2 with TRBJ1-2; 7 bases agree with TRBD1. This CDR3 region has 13 residues. V lost 4 bases to trimming and J lost 8 bases; unmatched junction nucleotides: 7. CDR1 is SNHLY and CDR2 is FYNNEI in the germline V gene. The CDR3 DNA is TGTGCCAGCAGTGGAGGAACAGGGGTAGGCTACACCTTC. It encodes CASSGGTGVGYTF.

V gene TRBV5-6 combines with J gene TRBJ1-2; a weak D match, TRBD1 (6 bases). This CDR3 has 14 residues. CDR1 and CDR2 from the germline V gene are SGHDT and YYEEEE. Between the trimmed V and J ends, which lost 4 bases and 5 bases, there was a span of 15 bases. The CDR3 DNA follows: TGTGCCAGCAGCCGGGGAGTTACAGGGTATGGCTACACCTTC. This encodes CASSRGVTGYGYTF. The full variable domain, in which reference TRBV5-6 and TRBJ1-2 provide the parts outside the CDR3, is DAGVTQSPTHLIKTRGQQVTLRCSPKSGHDTVSWYQQALGQGPQFIFQYYEEEERQRGNFPDRFSGHQFPNYSSELNVNALLLGDSALYLCASSRGVTGYGYTFGSGTRLTVV.